These 20 T cell receptor beta chains came from one sample sequenced in a study of identical twins. TCRdb independently ran MiXCR on the 5' RACE reads; one entry per CDR3 protein. Of about 690,000 distinct CDR3 sequences in the sample, approximately 6% were seen once. Sequenced material: naive T cells sorted from blood. The receptors here all came from a man aged 18 to 29 in good health.

The chain is built from TRBV15 and TRBJ1-5, with D possibly being TRBD1 (5 bases). The CDR3 length is 17 residues. Germline V CDR1 and CDR2: LNHNV, YYDKDF (reference sequence). Trimming left V 0 bases short and J 4 bases short, with 16 bases between. In nucleotides, the CDR3 is TGTGCCACCAGCAGAGATTTGAAGGCAGGGTGGAATCAGCCCCAGCATTTT. Encoded protein: CATSRDLKAGWNQPQHF.

This clonotype occurred a few times. This sequence joins TRBV11-2 and TRBJ2-7; D possibly matches TRBD1 or TRBD2 (5 bases each). V was cut by 5 bases and J by 3 bases, with 17 bases left in between. The germline CDR1 and CDR2 sequences are SGHAT and FQNNGV. The CDR3 has 15 residues. The CDR3 is CASSAIRDRRYEQYV. CDR3 nucleotide sequence: TGTGCCAGCAGCGCAATTAGGGACCGACGCTACGAGCAGTACGTC.

This clonotype was seen ten or more times. CDR3 coding DNA: TGTGCCAGCAGTGCAGGGGTGAACACTGAAGCTTTCTTT. Translating it yields CASSAGVNTEAFF. The chain has TRBV27 and TRBJ1-1, with D maybe TRBD1 (6 bases). V was shortened by 5 bases and J by 0 bases, with 7 bases between the two germline ends. Germline CDR1 MNHEY, CDR2 SMNVEV (reference sequence). The CDR3 covers 13 residues.

This clonotype was picked up a small number of times. The V gene is TRBV20-1, the J gene TRBJ2-3; 7 bases map to TRBD2. Looked up from germline, CDR1 is DFQATT and CDR2 is SNEGSKA (reference sequence). The CDR3 totals 15 residues. V gave up 2 bases and J gave up 0 bases; unmatched junction bases: 5. As DNA, the CDR3 is TGCAGTGCTAGATTACCTAGCGGTAGCACAGATACGCAGTATTTT. Translating it yields CSARLPSGSTDTQYF.

The table lists this clonotype with a few counts. The V call is TRBV3-1, the J call TRBJ2-2, with 9 positions matching TRBD1. Per germline, CDR1 LGHDT and CDR2 YNNKEL (reference sequence). V lost 0 bases and J lost 2; bases outside the gene matches: 13. The CDR3 has 20 residues. The CDR3 sequence: CASSQDFRVGQGPNTGELFF. The CDR3 DNA reads as TGTGCCAGCAGCCAAGATTTCCGCGTGGGACAGGGCCCTAACACCGGGGAGCTGTTTTTT.

This clonotype turned up a few times. The chain has TRBV6-5 and TRBJ2-7; 7 nucleotides agree with TRBD2. Germline values: CDR1 MNHEY, CDR2 SVGAGI. Trimming took 4 bases from V and 2 from J; bases not matched to a gene: 5. CDR3 length: 14 amino acids. For the CDR3, the DNA is TGTGCCAGCAGTTGGCGACGGGAGGCCTACGAGCAGTACTTC. Translating it yields CASSWRREAYEQYF.

This clonotype was observed many times. The chain is built from TRBV5-1 and TRBJ2-1; 7 bases are a match to TRBD2. There are 15 residues in the CDR3. The V segment lost 4 bases and the J segment 4 bases; nucleotides outside the gene matches: 8. Germline CDR1 is SGHRS and CDR2 is YFSETQ. The CDR3 region is CASSAMGGGYNEQFF. DNA for the CDR3: TGCGCCAGCAGCGCCATGGGCGGGGGTTACAATGAGCAGTTCTTC.

The table lists this clonotype with a few counts. This rearrangement joins TRBV27 to TRBJ1-1, with D possibly matching TRBD1 (5 bases). CDR3 length: 15 amino acids. V dropped 2 bases and J dropped 6 bases, with 16 bases sitting between them. Germline lookup yields CDR1 MNHEY and CDR2 SMNVEV (reference sequence). The CDR3 is CASSLRQGRGAEAFF. The CDR3 DNA sequence: TGTGCCAGCAGTTTAAGGCAGGGCCGTGGCGCTGAAGCTTTCTTT.

On this clonotype itself: The final CDR3 position lacks the conserved phenylalanine or tryptophan, pointing to a likely read error. The chain links TRBV5-1 to TRBJ2-5; 8 bases map to TRBD2. V trimming: 4 bases; J trimming: 1 base; junction bases outside the gene matches: 12. From germline, CDR1 is SGHRS and CDR2 YFSETQ. CDR3 length equals 17 residues. The CDR3 here is CASSPSGLAGFQETQYS. CDR3 nucleotides: TGCGCCAGCAGCCCCAGTGGGCTAGCGGGTTTCCAAGAGACCCAGTACTCC.

Ten or more counts support this clonotype. The J gene is TRBJ2-3, the V gene TRBV12-3 or TRBV12-4, with D possibly TRBD1 on 6 matching bases. The CDR3 has 15 amino acids. V was cut by 2 bases and J by 2 bases, with 11 bases left in between. DNA for the CDR3: TGTGCCAGCAGTTTAAGGCGGACAGCCACAGATACGCAGTATTTT. Protein sequence: CASSLRRTATDTQYF.

This clonotype was counted between two and nine times. The V and J genes are TRBV12-3 or TRBV12-4 and TRBJ1-2, with D possibly TRBD1 on 6 matching bases. Trimming stripped 9 bases from V and 6 bases from J, with 20 bases between. This CDR3 spans 14 amino acids. CDR3 protein: CASPRDGRGNGYTF. CDR3 in DNA: TGTGCCAGTCCCCGGGACGGCAGGGGTAATGGCTACACCTTC.

The table lists this clonotype with many counts. The chain employs TRBV11-2 and TRBJ2-7; 7 nucleotides line up with TRBD2. CDR1 and CDR2 from the germline V gene are SGHAT and FQNNGV. The CDR3 covers 12 residues. V dropped 3 bases and J dropped 7; count of bases not matched to a gene: 3. CDR3 sequence reads: CASSFRAGEQYF. In DNA, the CDR3 is TGTGCCAGCAGCTTTCGAGCGGGAGAGCAGTACTTC.

The genes are TRBV6-2 or TRBV6-3 and TRBJ2-4, with 7 nucleotides matching TRBD1. J was trimmed by 1 base and V by 3 bases; bases with no gene match: 15. From germline, CDR1 is MNHEY and CDR2 SVGEGT. The CDR3 runs 19 residues. DNA for the CDR3: TGTGCCAGCAGTTATTCCACGACACGACAGGGAGTCGCCAAAAACATTCAGTACTTC. Translated, it gives CASSYSTTRQGVAKNIQYF.

This clonotype was seen only a few times. J is TRBJ2-7 and V is TRBV20-1; possible D gene TRBD2, 5 bases. Between the trimmed V and J ends, which lost 1 base and 0 bases, there was a span of 13 bases. This CDR3 spans 15 amino acids. The germline V gene encodes CDR1 DFQATT and CDR2 SNEGSKA (reference sequence). The CDR3 here is CSARGVGVNSYEQYF. The CDR3 nucleotides read TGCAGTGCTAGAGGGGTCGGGGTTAACTCCTACGAGCAGTACTTC.

This clonotype has ten or more counts. The V and J genes are TRBV29-1 and TRBJ2-1, with D possibly being TRBD2 (5 bases). The length of the CDR3 is 16 residues. CDR1 is SQVTM and CDR2 is ANQGSEA in the germline V gene. V was pared by 0 bases and J by 0 bases, with 12 bases between. The DNA for the CDR3 is TGCAGCGTTGAAGATCACGGGGTGATCTCCTACAATGAGCAGTTCTTC. The encoded protein is CSVEDHGVISYNEQFF.

This clonotype was seen many times. V and J are TRBV9 and TRBJ2-3; 7 nucleotides agree with TRBD1. V lost 4 bases and J lost 3; bases outside the gene matches: 2. CDR1 and CDR2 (germline): SGDLS, YYNGEE. This CDR3 has 13 amino acids. CDR3 sequence (DNA): TGTGCCAGCAGCATGACAGGGACAGATACGCAGTATTTT. Residues: CASSMTGTDTQYF. Drawing the rest from reference TRBV9 and TRBJ2-3, the complete variable domain is DSGVTQTPKHLITATGQRVTLRCSPRSGDLSVYWYQQSLDQGLQFLIQYYNGEERAKGNILERFSAQQFPDLHSELNLSSLELGDSALYFCASSMTGTDTQYFGPGTRLTVL.

This clonotype was found many times. The chain uses TRBV25-1 and TRBJ2-3; TRBD2 aligns across 13 bases. CDR1 and CDR2 (germline): MGHDK, SYGVNS. This CDR3 is built from 17 residues. The trim removed 3 bases at V and 5 bases at J, leaving 8 bases unmatched. CDR3 coding DNA: TGTGCCAGCAGTGACCCCGGACTAGCGGGAGTGGAAGATACGCAGTATTTT. It specifies CASSDPGLAGVEDTQYF.

This clonotype was counted many times. CDR3 coding DNA: TGTGCCAGCAGCTTTGGCCCCAACTCGGGTGAGCAGTTCTTC. Its translation: CASSFGPNSGEQFF. The chain couples TRBV11-2 to TRBJ2-1; D call uncertain. This CDR3 has 14 residues. V was shortened by 3 bases and J by 9 bases, with 15 bases between the two germline ends. CDR1 is SGHAT and CDR2 is FQNNGV in the germline V gene.

This clonotype occurred many times. This chain joins TRBV5-1 and TRBJ2-1; no reliable D call. The V and J ends lost 0 bases and 9 bases respectively, with 7 bases between them. The CDR3 totals 12 residues. Germline V gene sequence: CDR1 SGHRS, CDR2 YFSETQ. This CDR3 reads CASSLGLVEQFF. Here the CDR3 DNA reads TGCGCCAGCAGCTTGGGGCTCGTTGAGCAGTTCTTC.

The rearrangement links TRBV28 to TRBJ2-1, with D possibly matching TRBD1 (7 bases). CDR3 size: 16 residues. V lost 1 base to trimming and J lost 2 bases, with 12 bases between them. Germline lookup yields CDR1 MDHEN and CDR2 SYDVKM. CDR3 DNA sequence: TGTGCCAGCAGTTTATCGGAGGGGGCCACCTACAATGAGCAGTTCTTC. Protein sequence: CASSLSEGATYNEQFF.